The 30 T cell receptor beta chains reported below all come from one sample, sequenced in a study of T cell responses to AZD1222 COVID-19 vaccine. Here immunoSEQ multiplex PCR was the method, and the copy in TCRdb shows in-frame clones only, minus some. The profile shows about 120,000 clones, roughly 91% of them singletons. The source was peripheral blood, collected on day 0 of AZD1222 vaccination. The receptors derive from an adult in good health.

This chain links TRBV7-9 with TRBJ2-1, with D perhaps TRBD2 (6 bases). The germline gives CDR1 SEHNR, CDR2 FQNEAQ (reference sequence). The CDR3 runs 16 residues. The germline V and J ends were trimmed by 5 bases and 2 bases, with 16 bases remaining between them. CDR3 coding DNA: TGTGCCAGCAGCCTAACGGGACTCCCCGCCTACAATGAGCAGTTCTTC. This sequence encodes CASSLTGLPAYNEQFF.

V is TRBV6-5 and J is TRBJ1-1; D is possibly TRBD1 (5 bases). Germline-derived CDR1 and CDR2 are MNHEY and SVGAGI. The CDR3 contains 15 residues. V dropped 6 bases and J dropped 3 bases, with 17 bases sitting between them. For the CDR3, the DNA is TGTGCCAGCAGGCTTCAGGGAGGAGCGGACACTGAAGCTTTCTTT. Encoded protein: CASRLQGGADTEAFF.

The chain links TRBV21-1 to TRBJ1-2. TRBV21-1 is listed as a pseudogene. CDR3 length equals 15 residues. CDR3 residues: CASSKTDDQEGGYTF. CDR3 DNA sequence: TGTGCCAGCAGCAAAACTGACGATCAGGAGGGTGGCTACACCTTC.

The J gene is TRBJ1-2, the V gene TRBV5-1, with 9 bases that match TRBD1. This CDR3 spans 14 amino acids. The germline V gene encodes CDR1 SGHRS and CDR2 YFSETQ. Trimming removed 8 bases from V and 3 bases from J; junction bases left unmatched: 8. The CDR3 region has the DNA TGCGCCAGTGCTTACGGGGACAGGGACTATGGCTACACCTTC. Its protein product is CASAYGDRDYGYTF.

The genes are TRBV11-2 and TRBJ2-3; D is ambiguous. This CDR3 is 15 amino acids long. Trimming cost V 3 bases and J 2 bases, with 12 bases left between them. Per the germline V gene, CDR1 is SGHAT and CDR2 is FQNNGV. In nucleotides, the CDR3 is TGTGCCAGCAGCTTCTCCGCAGATCCCACAGATACGCAGTATTTT. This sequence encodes CASSFSADPTDTQYF. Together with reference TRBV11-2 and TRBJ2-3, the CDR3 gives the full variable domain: EAGVAQSPRYKIIEKRQSVAFWCNPISGHATLYWYQQILGQGPKLLIQFQNNGVVDDSQLPKDRFSAERLKGVDSTLKIQPAKLEDSAVYLCASSFSADPTDTQYFGPGTRLTVL.

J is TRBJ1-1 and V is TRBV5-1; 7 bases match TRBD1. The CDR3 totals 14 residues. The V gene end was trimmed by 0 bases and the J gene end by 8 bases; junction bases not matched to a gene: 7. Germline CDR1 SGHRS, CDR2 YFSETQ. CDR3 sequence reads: CASSLEGQGGEAFF. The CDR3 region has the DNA TGCGCCAGCAGCTTGGAGGGGCAGGGGGGGGAAGCTTTCTTT.

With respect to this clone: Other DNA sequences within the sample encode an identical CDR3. The CDR3: CASSYDTDTQYF. In DNA form, the CDR3 reads TGTGCCAGCAGTTACGACACAGATACGCAGTATTTT. The rearrangement links TRBV6-5 to TRBJ2-3; D call uncertain. The V and J ends lost 2 bases and 2 bases respectively, with 2 bases between them. The CDR3 contains 12 residues. Germline V gene lookup returns CDR1 MNHEY and CDR2 SVGAGI.

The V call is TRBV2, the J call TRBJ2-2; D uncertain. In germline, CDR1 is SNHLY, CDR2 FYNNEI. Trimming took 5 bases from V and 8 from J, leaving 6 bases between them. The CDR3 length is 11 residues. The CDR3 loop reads CASSPPGELFF. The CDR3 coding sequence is TGTGCCAGCAGTCCACCGGGGGAGCTGTTTTTT.

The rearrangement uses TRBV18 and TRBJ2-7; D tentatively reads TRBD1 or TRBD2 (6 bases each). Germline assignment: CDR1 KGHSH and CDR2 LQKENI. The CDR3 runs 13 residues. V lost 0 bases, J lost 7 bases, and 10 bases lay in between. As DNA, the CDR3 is TGTGCCAGCTCACCACCGGGGGGCGGGGAGCAGTACTTC. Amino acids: CASSPPGGGEQYF.

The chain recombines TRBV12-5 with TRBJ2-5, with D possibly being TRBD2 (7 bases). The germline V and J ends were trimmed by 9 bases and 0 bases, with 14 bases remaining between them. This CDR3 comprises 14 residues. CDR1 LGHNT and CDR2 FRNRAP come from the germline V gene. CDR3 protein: CASQGTTYQETQYF. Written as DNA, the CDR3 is TGTGCTAGCCAGGGGACTACCTACCAAGAGACCCAGTACTTC.

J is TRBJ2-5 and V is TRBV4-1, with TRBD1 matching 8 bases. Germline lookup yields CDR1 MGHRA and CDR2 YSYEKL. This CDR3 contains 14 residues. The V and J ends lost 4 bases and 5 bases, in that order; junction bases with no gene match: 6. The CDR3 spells CASSPGTGVETQYF. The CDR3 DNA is TGCGCCAGCAGCCCAGGGACAGGCGTTGAGACCCAGTACTTC.

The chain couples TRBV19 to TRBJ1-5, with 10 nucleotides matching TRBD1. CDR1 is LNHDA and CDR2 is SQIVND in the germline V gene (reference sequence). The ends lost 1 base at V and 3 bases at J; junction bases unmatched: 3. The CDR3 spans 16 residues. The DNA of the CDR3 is TGTGCCAGTAGTATAGTGGGGACAGGGGCCAATCAGCCCCAGCATTTT. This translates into CASSIVGTGANQPQHF.

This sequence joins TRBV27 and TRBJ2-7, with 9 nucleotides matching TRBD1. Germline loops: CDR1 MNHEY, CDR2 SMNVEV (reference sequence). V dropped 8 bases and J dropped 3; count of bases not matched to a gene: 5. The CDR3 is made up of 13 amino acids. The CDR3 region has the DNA TGTGCCAGCGCCCGGGGACAGGGCTACGAGCAGTACTTC. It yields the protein CASARGQGYEQYF.

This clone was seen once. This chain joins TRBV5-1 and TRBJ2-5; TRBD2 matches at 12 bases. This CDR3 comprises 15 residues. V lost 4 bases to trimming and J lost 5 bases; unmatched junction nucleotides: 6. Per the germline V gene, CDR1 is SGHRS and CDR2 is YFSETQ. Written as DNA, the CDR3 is TGCGCCAGCAGCATCCTAGCGGGAGGGTTCGAGACCCAGTACTTC. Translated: CASSILAGGFETQYF.

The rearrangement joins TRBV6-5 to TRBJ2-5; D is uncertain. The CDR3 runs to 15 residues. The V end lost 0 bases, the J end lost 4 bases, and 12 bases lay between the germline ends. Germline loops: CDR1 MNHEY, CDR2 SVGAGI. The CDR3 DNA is TGTGCCAGCAGTTACTCCTCAGTAATGGGAGAGACCCAGTACTTC. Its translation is CASSYSSVMGETQYF.

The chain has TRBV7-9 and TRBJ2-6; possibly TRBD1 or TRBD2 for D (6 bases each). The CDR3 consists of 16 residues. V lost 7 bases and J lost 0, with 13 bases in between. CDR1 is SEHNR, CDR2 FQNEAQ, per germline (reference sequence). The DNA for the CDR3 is TGTGCCAGCACTGAGGGGGGCTTCTCTGGGGCCAACGTCCTGACTTTC. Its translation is CASTEGGFSGANVLTF.

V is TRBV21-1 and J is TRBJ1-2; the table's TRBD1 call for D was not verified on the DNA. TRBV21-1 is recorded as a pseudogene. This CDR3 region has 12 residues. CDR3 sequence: CASRDRDNGYTF. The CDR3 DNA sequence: TGTGCCAGCAGGGACAGGGATAATGGCTACACCTTC.

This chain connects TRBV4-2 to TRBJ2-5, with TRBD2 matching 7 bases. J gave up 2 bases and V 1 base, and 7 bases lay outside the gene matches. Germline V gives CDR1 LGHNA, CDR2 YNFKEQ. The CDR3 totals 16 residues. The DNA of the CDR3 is TGTGCCAGCAGCCAAGCAGCGGGGCTTACACAAGAGACCCAGTACTTC. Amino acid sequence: CASSQAAGLTQETQYF.

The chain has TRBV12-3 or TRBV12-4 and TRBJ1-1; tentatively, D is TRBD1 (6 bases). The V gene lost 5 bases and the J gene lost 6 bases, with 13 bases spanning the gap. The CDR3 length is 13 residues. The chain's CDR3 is CASSPQGRAEAFF. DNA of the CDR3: TGTGCCAGCAGTCCGCAGGGGAGGGCTGAAGCTTTCTTT.

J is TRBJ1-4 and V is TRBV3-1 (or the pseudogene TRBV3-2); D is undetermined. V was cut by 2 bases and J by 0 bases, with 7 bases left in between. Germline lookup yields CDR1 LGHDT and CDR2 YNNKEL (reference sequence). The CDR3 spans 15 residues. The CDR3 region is CASSQTTATNEKLFF. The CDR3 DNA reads TGTGCCAGCAGCCAAACGACCGCAACTAATGAAAAACTGTTTTTT.

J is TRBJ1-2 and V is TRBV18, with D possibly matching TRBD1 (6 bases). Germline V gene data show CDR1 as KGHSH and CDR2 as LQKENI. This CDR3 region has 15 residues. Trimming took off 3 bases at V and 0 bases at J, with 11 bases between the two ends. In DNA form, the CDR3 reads TGTGCCAGCTCACCGACGACAGGTCCTAACTATGGCTACACCTTC. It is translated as CASSPTTGPNYGYTF.

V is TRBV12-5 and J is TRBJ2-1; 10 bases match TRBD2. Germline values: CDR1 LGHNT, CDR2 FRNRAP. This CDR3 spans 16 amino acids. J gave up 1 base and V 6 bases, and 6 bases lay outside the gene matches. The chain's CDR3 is CASGSSLAGSYNEQFF. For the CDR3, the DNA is TGTGCTAGTGGGTCCTCACTAGCGGGGTCCTACAATGAGCAGTTCTTC.

The CDR3 DNA reads TGCGCCAGCAGCTCGCGACCTCAGGGGGATGGGTCACCCCTCCACTTT. This sequence encodes CASSSRPQGDGSPLHF. The chain employs TRBV5-1 and TRBJ1-6, with 7 bases lining up with TRBD1. CDR1 and CDR2 from the germline V gene are SGHRS and YFSETQ. This CDR3 region has 16 residues. With V trimmed by 3 bases and J by 10 bases, 13 bases remained unmatched.

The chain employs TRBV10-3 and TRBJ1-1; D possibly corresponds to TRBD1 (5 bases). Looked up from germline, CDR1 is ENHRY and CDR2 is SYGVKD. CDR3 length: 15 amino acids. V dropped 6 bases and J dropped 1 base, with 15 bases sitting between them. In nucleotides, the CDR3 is TGTGCCATCAGCAGAAGGGGAGGACAGAACACTGAAGCTTTCTTT. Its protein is CAISRRGGQNTEAFF.

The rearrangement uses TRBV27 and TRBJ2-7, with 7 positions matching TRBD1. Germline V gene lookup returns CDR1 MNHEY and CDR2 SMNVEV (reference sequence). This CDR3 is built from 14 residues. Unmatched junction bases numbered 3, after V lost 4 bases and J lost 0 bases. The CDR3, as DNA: TGTGCCAGCAGTTGGGACAGCATCTCCTACGAGCAGTACTTC. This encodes CASSWDSISYEQYF.

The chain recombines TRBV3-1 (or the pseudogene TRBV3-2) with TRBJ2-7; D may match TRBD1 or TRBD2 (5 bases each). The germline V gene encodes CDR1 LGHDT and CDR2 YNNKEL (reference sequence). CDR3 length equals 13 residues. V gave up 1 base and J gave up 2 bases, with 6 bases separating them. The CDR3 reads CASSQGGTYEQYF. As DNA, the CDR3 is TGTGCCAGCAGCCAAGGGGGGACCTACGAGCAGTACTTC.

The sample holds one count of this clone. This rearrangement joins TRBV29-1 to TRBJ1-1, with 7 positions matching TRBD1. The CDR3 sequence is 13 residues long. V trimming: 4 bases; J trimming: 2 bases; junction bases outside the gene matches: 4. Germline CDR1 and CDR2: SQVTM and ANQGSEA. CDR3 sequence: CSVAEGANTEAFF. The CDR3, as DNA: TGCAGCGTTGCGGAGGGGGCAAACACTGAAGCTTTCTTT.

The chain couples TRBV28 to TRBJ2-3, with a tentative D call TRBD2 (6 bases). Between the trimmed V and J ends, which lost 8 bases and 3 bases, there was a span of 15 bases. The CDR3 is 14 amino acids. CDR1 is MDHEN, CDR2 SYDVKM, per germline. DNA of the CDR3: TGTGCCAGCGGGAGCGGCGGGGCAACAGATACGCAGTATTTT. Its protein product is CASGSGGATDTQYF.

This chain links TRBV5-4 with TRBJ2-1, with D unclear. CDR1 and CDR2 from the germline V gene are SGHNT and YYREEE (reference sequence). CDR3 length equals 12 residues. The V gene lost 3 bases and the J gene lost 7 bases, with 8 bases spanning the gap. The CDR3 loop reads CASSSSMNEQFF. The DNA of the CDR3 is TGTGCCAGCAGCTCTTCCATGAATGAGCAGTTCTTC. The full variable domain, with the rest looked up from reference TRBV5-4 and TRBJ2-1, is ETGVTQSPTHLIKTRGQQVTLRCSSQSGHNTVSWYQQALGQGPQFIFQYYREEENGRGNFPPRFSGLQFPNYSSELNVNALELDDSALYLCASSSSMNEQFFGPGTRLTVL.

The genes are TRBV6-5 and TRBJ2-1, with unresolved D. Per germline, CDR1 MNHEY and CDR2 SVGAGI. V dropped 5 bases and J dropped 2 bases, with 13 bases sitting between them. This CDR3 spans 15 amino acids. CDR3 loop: CASSTLGQAYNEQFF. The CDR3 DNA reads TGTGCCAGCAGTACTTTAGGGCAGGCCTACAATGAGCAGTTCTTC.